These 23 T cell receptor beta chains were sequenced from one sample in a study of blood T cell repertoires in COVID-19 (dated by TCRdb to about 2020). Library preparation employed the immunoSEQ multiplex PCR assay. Sourced from immuneACCESS, this table was stored by TCRdb with only in-frame sequences that have V and J called. A share of the clones is absent; for the studies checked, an unresolved V gene accounts for under half, and the remainder has no known explanation. The sample table lists around 150,000 clones, around four fifths of them with a count of one. The top ten constitute around 8.4% of the sample. Sequencing was performed on peripheral blood. These receptors were taken from a woman older than 75 with active or convalescent COVID-19.

V and J are TRBV6-5 and TRBJ1-1; D remains ambiguous. Looked up from germline, CDR1 is MNHEY and CDR2 is SVGAGI. This CDR3 contains 11 residues. The V gene lost 10 bases and the J gene lost 1 base, with 7 bases spanning the gap. The CDR3 coding sequence is TGTGCCACCCTCGGGAACACTGAAGCTTTCTTT. Translated, it gives CATLGNTEAFF.

This chain joins TRBV12-5 and TRBJ1-5, with 7 positions matching TRBD1. J was trimmed by 9 bases and V by 7 bases; bases with no gene match: 12. CDR3 length: 14 amino acids. Per the germline V gene, CDR1 is LGHNT and CDR2 is FRNRAP. DNA for the CDR3: TGTGCTAGTGCCCCAGACAGGGAGCTTGGGCCCCAGCATTTT. Amino acids: CASAPDRELGPQHF.

This rearrangement joins TRBV19 to TRBJ1-3; TRBD1 matches 7 bases. In germline, CDR1 is LNHDA, CDR2 SQIVND (reference sequence). The length of the CDR3 is 15 residues. The trim removed 7 bases at V and 5 bases at J, leaving 11 bases unmatched. The CDR3 protein is CASTQEGDRRNTIYF. The CDR3 bases are TGTGCCAGTACCCAGGAGGGGGACAGAAGAAACACCATATATTTT.

This chain connects TRBV4-3 to TRBJ2-7, with 10 bases identical to TRBD1. After removal of 0 bases from V and 4 bases from J, the junction contained 12 bases not matched to a gene. The germline gives CDR1 LGHNA, CDR2 YSLEER. This CDR3 spans 18 amino acids. This chain's CDR3 is CASSQEWAQDRGLYEQYF. Here the CDR3 DNA reads TGCGCCAGCAGCCAAGAATGGGCCCAGGACAGGGGGTTGTACGAGCAGTACTTC.

The chain combines TRBV5-1 with TRBJ1-3; D is uncertain. The V and J ends lost 0 bases and 0 bases respectively, with 7 bases between them. CDR3 size: 15 residues. Germline V gives CDR1 SGHRS, CDR2 YFSETQ. The CDR3 DNA reads as TGCGCCAGCAGCTTGGAACTAAACTCTGGAAACACCATATATTTT. Translated: CASSLELNSGNTIYF.

This chain uses TRBV6-5 with TRBJ2-5; 9 bases match TRBD1. The junction had 9 bases not matched to a gene; V was cut back by 6 bases and J by 4 bases. The germline V gene encodes CDR1 MNHEY and CDR2 SVGAGI. CDR3 size: 15 residues. The CDR3 is CASRAKQGAGETQYF. The CDR3 bases are TGTGCCAGCAGAGCCAAACAGGGGGCAGGAGAGACCCAGTACTTC.

The chain links TRBV4-2 to TRBJ1-2; 8 bases map to TRBD1. This CDR3 is built from 17 residues. Germline trimming cut 1 base from V and 8 bases from J; bases unmatched to any gene: 15. Germline V gene sequence: CDR1 LGHNA, CDR2 YNFKEQ. CDR3 sequence reads: CASSQAGSRGRLGGYTF. The CDR3 bases are TGTGCCAGCAGCCAAGCGGGCTCCAGGGGGCGCCTGGGGGGCTACACCTTC.

The chain joins TRBV9 to TRBJ2-7; 8 bases map to TRBD1. CDR3 length: 14 residues. Losses at the gene ends were 0 bases for V and 4 bases for J; bases not matched to a gene: 3. Germline V gives CDR1 SGDLS, CDR2 YYNGEE. The chain's CDR3 is CASSVGQGAYEQYF. The CDR3 coding sequence is TGTGCCAGCAGCGTAGGGCAGGGGGCTTACGAGCAGTACTTC.

The chain carries TRBV5-6 and TRBJ2-7; D is ambiguous. The germline gives CDR1 SGHDT, CDR2 YYEEEE. The CDR3 is made up of 13 amino acids. Trimming took off 0 bases at V and 2 bases at J, with 6 bases between the two ends. For the CDR3, the DNA is TGTGCCAGCAGCTTGGACACCACCTACGAGCAGTACTTC. Translation: CASSLDTTYEQYF.

The chain carries TRBV2 and TRBJ1-1; D may be TRBD1 (6 bases). Germline V gives CDR1 SNHLY, CDR2 FYNNEI. Trimming stripped 5 bases from V and 1 base from J, with 17 bases between. The CDR3 consists of 16 residues. The CDR3 sequence: CASSQFLDSPNTEAFF. As DNA, the CDR3 is TGTGCCAGCAGTCAATTCTTGGACAGTCCGAACACTGAAGCTTTCTTT.

The V and J genes are TRBV13 and TRBJ1-4; D ambiguous. Germline V CDR1 and CDR2: PRHDT, FYEKMQ (reference sequence). Trimming took 2 bases from V and 7 from J, leaving 14 bases between them. The CDR3 spans 15 residues. The CDR3 here is CASSLKTLGGEKLFF. The CDR3 nucleotides are TGTGCCAGCAGCTTAAAGACCCTTGGAGGTGAAAAACTGTTTTTT.

The chain recombines TRBV27 with TRBJ2-1; TRBD1 matches at 8 bases. The germline V gene has CDR1 MNHEY and CDR2 SMNVEV (reference sequence). The CDR3 is 13 residues long. The V gene end was trimmed by 5 bases and the J gene end by 8 bases; junction bases not matched to a gene: 5. CDR3: CASSQDRDDEQFF. The CDR3 DNA is TGTGCCAGCAGTCAGGACAGGGACGATGAGCAGTTCTTC.

This clone was seen a handful of times. The chain carries TRBV19 and TRBJ1-2; 12 nucleotides agree with TRBD1. With V trimmed by 9 bases and J by 13 bases, 9 bases remained unmatched. Germline CDR1 LNHDA, CDR2 SQIVND (reference sequence). This CDR3 is built from 12 residues. The CDR3 sequence is CASLGTGGASTF. The DNA for the CDR3 is TGTGCCAGCCTTGGGACAGGGGGCGCATCCACCTTC.

The chain employs TRBV7-9 and TRBJ2-5; a possible D gene is TRBD1 (6 bases). CDR1 is SEHNR and CDR2 is FQNEAQ in the germline V gene (reference sequence). The CDR3 spans 12 residues. V was trimmed by 5 bases and J by 6 bases, leaving 10 bases between them. The CDR3, as DNA: TGTGCCAGCAGCACGCAGGGGAAGACCCAGTACTTC. Its translation: CASSTQGKTQYF.

The rearrangement uses TRBV27 and TRBJ2-7; D may be TRBD1 (6 bases). The CDR3 is 12 amino acids. CDR1 is MNHEY and CDR2 is SMNVEV in the germline V gene (reference sequence). V lost 6 bases and J 9 bases, leaving 15 bases between the germline ends. The CDR3 sequence is CASSPQGSGQYF. CDR3 bases: TGTGCCAGCAGCCCACAGGGTTCCGGGCAGTACTTC.

Here the CDR3 DNA reads TGTGCCAGCAGTTTTGGATCGGGACAGAATGGCTACACCTTC. Protein product: CASSFGSGQNGYTF. The V gene is TRBV28, the J gene TRBJ1-2; 7 bases line up with TRBD1. CDR3 length equals 14 residues. The V segment lost 3 bases and the J segment 6 bases; nucleotides outside the gene matches: 7. The germline V gene has CDR1 MDHEN and CDR2 SYDVKM.

The J gene is TRBJ2-7, the V gene TRBV7-2; TRBD2 might be the D (5 bases). V was clipped by 1 base and J by 3 bases, with 13 bases between them. Germline-derived CDR1 and CDR2 are SGHTA and FQGNSA. This CDR3 contains 15 residues. The CDR3 loop is CASSLGVSGGYEQYF. Here the CDR3 DNA reads TGTGCCAGCAGCTTAGGGGTGAGCGGCGGCTACGAGCAGTACTTC.

The gene calls are TRBV6-5 and TRBJ1-6, with no clear D. Germline CDR1 is MNHEY and CDR2 is SVGAGI. The CDR3 spans 15 residues. Trimming pared 4 bases from V and 8 bases from J, leaving 15 bases between. This chain's CDR3 is CASSSRLRNHSPLHF. DNA for the CDR3: TGTGCCAGCAGTTCCCGACTGAGGAATCATTCACCCCTCCACTTT.

The chain has TRBV6-2 or TRBV6-3 and TRBJ2-2, with no clear D. CDR3 length: 12 residues. The V end lost 5 bases, the J end lost 8 bases, and 9 bases lay between the germline ends. Germline lookup yields CDR1 MNHEY and CDR2 SVGEGT. The DNA for the CDR3 is TGTGCCAGCAGTGGCCTTGGTGGGGAGCTGTTTTTT. Residues: CASSGLGGELFF.

V gene TRBV9 combines with J gene TRBJ1-1, with a possible D match to TRBD1 (6 bases). CDR1 and CDR2 (germline): SGDLS, YYNGEE. Trimming cost V 0 bases and J 5 bases, with 11 bases left between them. CDR3 size: 14 residues. The CDR3 loop is CASSVEGGGTEAFF. In DNA, the CDR3 is TGTGCCAGCAGCGTAGAAGGGGGAGGGACTGAAGCTTTCTTT.

The V call is TRBV10-3, the J call TRBJ1-2; D not certain. Germline assignment: CDR1 ENHRY and CDR2 SYGVKD. CDR3 size: 15 residues. Trimming pared 7 bases from V and 3 bases from J, leaving 18 bases between. CDR3 in amino acids: CAIKGRAARDYGYTF. Written as DNA, the CDR3 is TGTGCCATCAAAGGGAGGGCAGCACGGGACTATGGCTACACCTTC.

The chain employs TRBV4-1 and TRBJ1-1; D not resolved. V was shortened by 4 bases and J by 1 base, with 7 bases between the two germline ends. This CDR3 is 13 amino acids long. Germline V gives CDR1 MGHRA, CDR2 YSYEKL. The CDR3 DNA reads as TGCGCCAGCAGCCGAGCAGGGAACACTGAAGCTTTCTTT. Translation: CASSRAGNTEAFF.

CDR3 residues: CASSIEGTTNTEAFF. The CDR3 nucleotides are TGTGCCAGTAGTATAGAGGGCACAACGAACACTGAAGCTTTCTTT. The V and J genes are TRBV19 and TRBJ1-1; D unclear. Germline assignment: CDR1 LNHDA and CDR2 SQIVND (reference sequence). V dropped 0 bases and J dropped 1 base, with 9 bases sitting between them. This CDR3 spans 15 amino acids. The full variable domain, in which reference TRBV19 and TRBJ1-1 provide the parts outside the CDR3, is DGGITQSPKYLFRKEGQNVTLSCEQNLNHDAMYWYRQDPGQGLRLIYYSQIVNDFQKGDIAEGYSVSREKKESFPLTVTSAQKNPTAFYLCASSIEGTTNTEAFFGQGTRLTVV.